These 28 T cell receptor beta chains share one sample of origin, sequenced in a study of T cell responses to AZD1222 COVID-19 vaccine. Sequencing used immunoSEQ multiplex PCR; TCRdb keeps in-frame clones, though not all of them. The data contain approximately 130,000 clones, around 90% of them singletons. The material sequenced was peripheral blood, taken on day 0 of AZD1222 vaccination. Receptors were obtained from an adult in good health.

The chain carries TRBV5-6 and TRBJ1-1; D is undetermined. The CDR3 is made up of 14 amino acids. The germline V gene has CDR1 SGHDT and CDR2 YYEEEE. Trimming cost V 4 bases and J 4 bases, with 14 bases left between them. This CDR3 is CASSLAGYGTEAFF. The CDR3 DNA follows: TGTGCCAGCAGCCTTGCGGGCTACGGCACTGAAGCTTTCTTT.

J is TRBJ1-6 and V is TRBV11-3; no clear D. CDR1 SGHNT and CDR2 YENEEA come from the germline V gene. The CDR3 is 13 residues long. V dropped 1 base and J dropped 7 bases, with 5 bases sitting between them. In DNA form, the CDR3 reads TGTGCCAGCAGCTTAGCCCCCAATTCACCCCTCCACTTT. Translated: CASSLAPNSPLHF.

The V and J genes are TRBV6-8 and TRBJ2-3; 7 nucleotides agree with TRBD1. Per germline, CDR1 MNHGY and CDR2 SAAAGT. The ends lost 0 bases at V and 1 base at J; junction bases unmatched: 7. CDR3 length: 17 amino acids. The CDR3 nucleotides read TGTGCCAGCAGTTACTCGGTTGACAGGGCTTGCACAGATACGCAGTATTTT. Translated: CASSYSVDRACTDTQYF.

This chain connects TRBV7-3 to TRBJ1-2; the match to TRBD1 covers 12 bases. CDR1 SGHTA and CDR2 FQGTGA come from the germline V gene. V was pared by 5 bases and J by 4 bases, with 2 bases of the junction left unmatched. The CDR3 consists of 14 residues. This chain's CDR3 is CASSPGQGAYGYTF. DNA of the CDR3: TGTGCCAGCAGCCCGGGACAGGGGGCCTATGGCTACACCTTC. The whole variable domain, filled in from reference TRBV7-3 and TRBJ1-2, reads GAGVSQTPSNKVTEKGKYVELRCDPISGHTALYWYRQSLGQGPEFLIYFQGTGAADDSGLPNDRFFAVRPEGSVSTLKIQRTERGDSAVYLCASSPGQGAYGYTFGSGTRLTVV.

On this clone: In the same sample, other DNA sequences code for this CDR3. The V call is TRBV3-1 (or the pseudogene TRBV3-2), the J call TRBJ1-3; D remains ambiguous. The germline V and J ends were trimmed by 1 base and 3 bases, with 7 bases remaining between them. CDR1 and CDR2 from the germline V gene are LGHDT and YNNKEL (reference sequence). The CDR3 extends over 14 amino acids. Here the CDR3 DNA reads TGTGCCAGCAGCCAAGGCGCAGGTGGAAACACCATATATTTT. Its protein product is CASSQGAGGNTIYF.

CDR3: CASSLRTGTSNEQFF. The CDR3 region has the DNA TGTGCCAGCAGTCTCCGGACAGGGACCTCCAATGAGCAGTTCTTC. V is TRBV6-5 and J is TRBJ2-1; 8 positions agree with TRBD1. The CDR3 has 15 amino acids. CDR1 and CDR2 from the germline V gene are MNHEY and SVGAGI. J gave up 6 bases and V 5 bases, and 9 bases lay outside the gene matches.

CDR3 protein: CASSQVPGGRYYGYTF. The CDR3, as DNA: TGTGCCAGCAGCCAAGTTCCCGGAGGAAGGTATTATGGCTACACCTTC. The chain has TRBV3-1 (or the pseudogene TRBV3-2) and TRBJ1-2; D unclear. There are 16 residues in the CDR3. Looked up from germline, CDR1 is LGHDT and CDR2 is YNNKEL (reference sequence). V was pared by 1 base and J by 5 bases, with 17 bases between.

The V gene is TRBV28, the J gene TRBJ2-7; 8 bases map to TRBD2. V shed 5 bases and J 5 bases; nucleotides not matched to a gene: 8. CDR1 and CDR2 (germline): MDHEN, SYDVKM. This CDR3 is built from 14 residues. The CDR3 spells CASSRDFGGDEQYF. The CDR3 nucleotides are TGTGCCAGCAGTAGGGACTTCGGGGGGGACGAGCAGTACTTC.

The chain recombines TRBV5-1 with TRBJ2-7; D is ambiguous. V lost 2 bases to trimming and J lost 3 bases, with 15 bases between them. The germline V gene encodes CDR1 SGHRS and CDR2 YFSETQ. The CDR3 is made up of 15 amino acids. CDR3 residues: CASSFKAGGYYEQYF. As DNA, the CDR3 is TGCGCCAGCAGCTTTAAGGCAGGCGGATACTACGAGCAGTACTTC.

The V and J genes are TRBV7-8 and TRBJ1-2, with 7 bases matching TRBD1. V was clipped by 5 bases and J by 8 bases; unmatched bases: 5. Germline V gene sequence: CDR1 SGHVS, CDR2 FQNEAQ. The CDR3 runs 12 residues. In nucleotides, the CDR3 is TGTGCCAGCAGCACAGGGGCCGGAGGCTACACCTTC. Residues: CASSTGAGGYTF.

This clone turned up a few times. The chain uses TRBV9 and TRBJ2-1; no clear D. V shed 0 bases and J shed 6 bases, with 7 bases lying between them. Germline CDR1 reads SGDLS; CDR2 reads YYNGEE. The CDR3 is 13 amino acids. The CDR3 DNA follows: TGTGCCAGCAGCGTAGGGGGTTTCAATGAGCAGTTCTTC. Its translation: CASSVGGFNEQFF.

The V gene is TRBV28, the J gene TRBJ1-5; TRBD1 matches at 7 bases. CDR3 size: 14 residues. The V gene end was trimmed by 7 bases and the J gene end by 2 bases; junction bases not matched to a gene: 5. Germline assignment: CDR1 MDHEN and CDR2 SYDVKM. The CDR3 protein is CASIGGGGNQPQHF. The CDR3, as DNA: TGTGCCAGCATAGGGGGCGGAGGCAATCAGCCCCAGCATTTT.

The CDR3 DNA is TGTGCCAGTAGGACGTCCGGGACAGGGGGCCGCACTGAAGCTTTCTTT. Encoded protein: CASRTSGTGGRTEAFF. The rearrangement links TRBV19 to TRBJ1-1; 12 nucleotides line up with TRBD1. The CDR3 sequence is 16 residues long. The germline V gene encodes CDR1 LNHDA and CDR2 SQIVND (reference sequence). V shed 6 bases and J 4 bases; nucleotides not matched to a gene: 9.

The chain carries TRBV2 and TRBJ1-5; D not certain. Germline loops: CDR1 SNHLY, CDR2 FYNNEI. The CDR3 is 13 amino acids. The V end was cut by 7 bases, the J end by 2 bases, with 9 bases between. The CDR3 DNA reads TGTGCCAGCACAGGAAGGGGCAATCAGCCCCAGCATTTT. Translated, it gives CASTGRGNQPQHF.

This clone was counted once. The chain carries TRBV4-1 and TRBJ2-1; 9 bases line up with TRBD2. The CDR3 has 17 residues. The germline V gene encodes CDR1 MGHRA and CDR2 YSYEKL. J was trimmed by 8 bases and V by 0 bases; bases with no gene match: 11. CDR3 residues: CASSQESAGGPRDEQFF. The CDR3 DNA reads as TGCGCCAGCAGCCAAGAGTCGGCGGGAGGGCCTAGGGATGAGCAGTTCTTC.

This CDR3 is CAWRFPGTHEAFF. As DNA, the CDR3 is TGTGCCTGGAGATTTCCTGGGACCCACGAAGCTTTCTTT. The chain combines TRBV30 with TRBJ1-1; maybe TRBD1 (5 bases). CDR3 size: 13 residues. Deletions cut 3 bases from V and 8 bases from J, with 16 bases between. Germline CDR1 reads GTSNPN; CDR2 reads SVGIG (reference sequence).

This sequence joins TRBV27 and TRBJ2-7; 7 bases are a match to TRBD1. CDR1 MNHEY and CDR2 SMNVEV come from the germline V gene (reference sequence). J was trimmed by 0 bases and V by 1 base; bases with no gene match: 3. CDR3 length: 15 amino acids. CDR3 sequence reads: CASSLLQGSSYEQYF. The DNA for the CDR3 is TGTGCCAGCAGTTTATTACAGGGGAGCTCCTACGAGCAGTACTTC.

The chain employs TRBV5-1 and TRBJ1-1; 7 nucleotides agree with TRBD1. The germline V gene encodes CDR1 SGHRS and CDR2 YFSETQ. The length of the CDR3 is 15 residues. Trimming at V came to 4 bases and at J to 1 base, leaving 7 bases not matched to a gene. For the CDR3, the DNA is TGCGCCAGCAGCCCAGGGGGAGCGGGGAACACTGAAGCTTTCTTT. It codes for CASSPGGAGNTEAFF.

The CDR3 loop reads CASSLSGEIANEKLFF. For the CDR3, the DNA is TGTGCCAGCAGCCTATCAGGGGAGATCGCTAATGAAAAACTGTTTTTT. V and J are TRBV7-9 and TRBJ1-4; D may be TRBD1 (6 bases). The V end lost 5 bases, the J end lost 3 bases, and 16 bases lay between the germline ends. The V gene's germline CDR1 is SEHNR and CDR2 FQNEAQ (reference sequence). This CDR3 contains 16 residues. Full variable domain (missing parts from reference TRBV7-9 and TRBJ1-4): DTGVSQNPRHKITKRGQNVTFRCDPISEHNRLYWYRQTLGQGPEFLTYFQNEAQLEKSRLLSDRFSAERPKGSFSTLEIQRTEQGDSAMYLCASSLSGEIANEKLFFGSGTQLSVL.

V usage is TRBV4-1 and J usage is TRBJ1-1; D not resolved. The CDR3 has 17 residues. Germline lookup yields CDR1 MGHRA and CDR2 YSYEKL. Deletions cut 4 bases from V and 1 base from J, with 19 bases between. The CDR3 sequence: CASSLRTRREGNTEAFF. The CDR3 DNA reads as TGCGCCAGCAGCCTTCGCACCAGGAGGGAAGGGAACACTGAAGCTTTCTTT.

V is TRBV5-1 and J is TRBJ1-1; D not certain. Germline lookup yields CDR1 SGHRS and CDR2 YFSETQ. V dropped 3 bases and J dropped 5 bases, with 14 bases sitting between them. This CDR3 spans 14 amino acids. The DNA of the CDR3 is TGCGCCAGCAGCTCCCTAGACGGAGCAACTGAAGCTTTCTTT. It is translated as CASSSLDGATEAFF.

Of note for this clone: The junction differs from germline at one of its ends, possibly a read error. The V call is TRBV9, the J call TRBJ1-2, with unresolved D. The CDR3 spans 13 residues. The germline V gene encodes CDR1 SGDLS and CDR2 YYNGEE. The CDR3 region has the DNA TGTGCCAGCAGCGTAGGAGACGTAGTCCTCTCTTCTTTC. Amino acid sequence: CASSVGDVVLSSF.

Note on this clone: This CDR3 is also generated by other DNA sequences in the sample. CDR3: CASRTGNYEQYF. DNA for the CDR3: TGTGCCAGTAGGACGGGTAACTACGAGCAGTACTTC. This chain uses TRBV27 with TRBJ2-7, with no clear D. This CDR3 has 12 amino acids. The germline V gene encodes CDR1 MNHEY and CDR2 SMNVEV (reference sequence). Between the trimmed V and J ends, which lost 9 bases and 3 bases, there was a span of 12 bases.

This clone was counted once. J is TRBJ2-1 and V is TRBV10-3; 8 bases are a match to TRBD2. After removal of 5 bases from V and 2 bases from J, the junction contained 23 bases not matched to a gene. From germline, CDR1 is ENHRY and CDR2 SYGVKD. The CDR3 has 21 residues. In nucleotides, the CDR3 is TGTGCCATCAGTATTAGCCGGGGGGGCATAGCGACGGGAAGTCCCTACAATGAGCAGTTCTTC. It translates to CAISISRGGIATGSPYNEQFF.

Written as DNA, the CDR3 is TGTGCCAGCTCACCGACAGGGGCATCTGGAAACACCATATATTTT. It codes for CASSPTGASGNTIYF. The V gene is TRBV18, the J gene TRBJ1-3; TRBD1 aligns across 8 bases. J gave up 1 base and V 3 bases, and 2 bases lay outside the gene matches. The CDR3 is 15 amino acids. Germline-derived CDR1 and CDR2 are KGHSH and LQKENI.

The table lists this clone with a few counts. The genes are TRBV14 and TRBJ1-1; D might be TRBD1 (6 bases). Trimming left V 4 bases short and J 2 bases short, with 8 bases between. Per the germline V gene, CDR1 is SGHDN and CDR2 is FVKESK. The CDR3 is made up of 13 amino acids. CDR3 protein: CASSPRGNTEAFF. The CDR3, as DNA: TGTGCCAGCAGCCCCAGGGGCAACACTGAAGCTTTCTTT.

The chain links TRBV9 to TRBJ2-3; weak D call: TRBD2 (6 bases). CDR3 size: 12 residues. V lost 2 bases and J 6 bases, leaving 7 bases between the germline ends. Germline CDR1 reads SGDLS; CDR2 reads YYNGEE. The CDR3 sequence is CASSVGGDTQYF. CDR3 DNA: TGTGCCAGCAGCGTCGGAGGGGATACGCAGTATTTT.

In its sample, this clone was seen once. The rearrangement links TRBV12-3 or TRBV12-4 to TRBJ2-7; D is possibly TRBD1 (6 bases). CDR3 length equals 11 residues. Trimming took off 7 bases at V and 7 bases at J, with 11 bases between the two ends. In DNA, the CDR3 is TGTGCCAGCACCCAAGGACAGGAGCAGTACTTC. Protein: CASTQGQEQYF.